A selection of T cell receptor beta chains follows, all from one sample in a study of T cell clones after liver transplantation. Clones were read by immunoSEQ multiplex PCR, and TCRdb kept only the in-frame ones, dropping some. The table has 20,000 to 30,000 clones, over 55% seen once. This specimen was CD4+ T cells from blood, taken before liver transplant. The receptor source for this set is a human donor who received a liver transplant. The conserved cysteine and the conserved F or W are not part of the CDR3 here. The listing skips clone size in some rows; elsewhere it reads once, few, many or a size class.

j_gene | len | abundance | v_gene | CDR3aa
TRBJ1-2 | 11 | - | TRBV11-3 | ASSQSGNGGYT
TRBJ1-4 | 13 | - | TRBV5-1 | ASSSNPGTGEKLF
TRBJ1-1 | 12 | - | TRBV7-2 | ASSLAGVNTEAF
TRBJ2-3 | 15 | - | TRBV4-3 | ASSQDRLAASTDTQY
TRBJ2-7 | 9 | - | TRBV20-1 | SAGTSYEQY
TRBJ1-4 | 14 | - | TRBV5-4 | ASSLYGQGVGEKLF
TRBJ1-6 | 14 | - | TRBV5-6 | ASSLRAGQGNSPLH
TRBJ2-5 | 14 | - | TRBV5-1 | ASSWAGTGGGETQY
TRBJ2-6 | 16 | - | TRBV7-9 | ASSLKAGGQGLANVLT
TRBJ2-3 | 14 | few | TRBV5-8 | ASTGTGGRGTDTQY
TRBJ2-3 | 14 | once | TRBV6-6 | ASRRQGGISTDTQY
TRBJ2-3 | 14 | - | TRBV7-9 | ASSTVSPGAADTQY
TRBJ1-2 | 13 | - | TRBV7-8 | ASSLLRVVNYGYT
TRBJ2-3 | 13 | - | TRBV28 | ASSYNRGSTDTQY
TRBJ2-1 | 15 | - | TRBV10-3 | AISESVPRGIYNEQF
TRBJ1-4 | 12 | - | TRBV5-1 | ASSLNSPNEKLF
TRBJ2-7 | 14 | - | TRBV28 | ASSLPGTGSTYEQY
TRBJ2-5 | 16 | - | TRBV2 | ASSELASGSPDQETQY
TRBJ1-4 | 13 | - | TRBV7-9 | ASSLAQGAGEKLF
TRBJ1-6 | 11 | few | TRBV25-1 | ASSERYNSPLH
TRBJ1-5 | 13 | few | TRBV2 | ASNTGGVGNQPQH
TRBJ2-3 | 14 | - | TRBV7-6 | ASSLEGLASTDTQY
TRBJ2-5 | 12 | - | TRBV28 | ASMRTGGEETQY
TRBJ2-7 | 14 | - | TRBV6-1 | ASSGPGQGVGYEQY
TRBJ2-3 | 13 | - | TRBV2 | ASRDRGRSTDTQY
TRBJ2-5 | 11 | - | TRBV6-5 | AIGTSQGETQY
TRBJ2-1 | 12 | - | TRBV9 | ASSAIAGVYEQF
TRBJ2-6 | 15 | - | TRBV6-1 | ASSGRGVNSGANVLT
TRBJ2-1 | 15 | - | TRBV2 | ASSERLAGVGDNEQF
TRBJ1-1 | 9 | few | TRBV2 | ASRPGDEAF
TRBJ2-7 | 13 | - | TRBV5-4 | ASSLSGGRTYEQY
TRBJ1-4 | 13 | - | TRBV18 | ASSPPGPRGEKLF
TRBJ1-1 | 12 | - | TRBV6-5 | ASSYSTVNTEAF
TRBJ1-6 | 15 | - | TRBV28 | ASSLSGGADLGSPLH
TRBJ2-7 | 13 | - | TRBV7-2 | ASSLDQGGSYEQY